A single sample is the source of the 21 T cell receptor beta chains below, sequenced in a study of preoperative IRX-2 immunotherapy in early breast cancer (dated by TCRdb to about 2019). The treatment or condition label of this sample denotes: preoperative locoregional IRX-2 cytokine immunotherapy. Libraries were built with the immunoSEQ multiplex PCR assay. TCRdb mirrors the immuneACCESS table, restricted to in-frame sequences. Some clones are absent from its copies; in checked studies, under half trace to an unresolved V gene, and the reason for the others is unknown. Recorded for this sample are fewer than 25,000 clones; 80% to 90% of them occurred a single time. Roughly 30% of the sample lies in the top ten. Sequenced here: tumor tissue, sampled after IRX-2 immunotherapy. Receptors originate from a human donor with breast cancer.

The V call is TRBV4-1, the J call TRBJ2-7, with 8 bases matching TRBD2. This CDR3 has 15 residues. Germline-derived CDR1 and CDR2 are MGHRA and YSYEKL. J lost 4 bases, V lost 0 bases, and 5 bases had no gene match. CDR3 amino acids: CASSQEVQRGYEQYV. As DNA, the CDR3 is TGCGCCAGCAGCCAAGAGGTCCAGCGGGGGTACGAGCAGTACGTC.

The V call is TRBV7-2, the J call TRBJ1-5, with 9 bases that match TRBD1. V lost 5 bases to trimming and J lost 6 bases; unmatched junction nucleotides: 11. Germline V CDR1 and CDR2: SGHTA, FQGNSA. The CDR3 is 16 residues long. CDR3 in amino acids: CASSQKPGQGRQPQHF. The CDR3 bases are TGTGCCAGCAGCCAAAAACCGGGACAGGGTCGTCAGCCCCAGCATTTT.

This clone was counted only a few times. The chain is built from TRBV7-2 and TRBJ1-4; tentative D call: TRBD1 (6 bases). Trimming removed 1 base at V and 8 bases at J, with 11 bases between. This CDR3 contains 14 residues. In germline, CDR1 is SGHTA, CDR2 FQGNSA. The CDR3 loop reads CASSLGGGGEKLFF. The CDR3 DNA is TGTGCCAGCAGCTTAGGTGGAGGGGGGGAAAAACTGTTTTTT.

The genes are TRBV5-1 and TRBJ2-3; 16 positions agree with TRBD2. The CDR3 totals 17 residues. The junction had 6 bases not matched to a gene; V was cut back by 3 bases and J by 5 bases. Germline CDR1 and CDR2: SGHRS and YFSETQ. The CDR3 DNA follows: TGCGCCAGCAGCTCCGGGACTAGCGGGGGGGCAGTAGATACGCAGTATTTT. It codes for CASSSGTSGGAVDTQYF.

The chain links TRBV27 to TRBJ2-3; the match to TRBD2 covers 8 bases. Germline V gene lookup returns CDR1 MNHEY and CDR2 SMNVEV (reference sequence). V was pared by 6 bases and J by 5 bases, with 7 bases of the junction left unmatched. This CDR3 contains 14 residues. The CDR3 region has the DNA TGTGCCAGCAGGCGACGCCTAGCGGGAGATACGCAGTATTTT. Translated, it gives CASRRRLAGDTQYF.

This clone was detected once. The gene calls are TRBV6-6 and TRBJ2-3; D unclear. The V end was cut by 0 bases, the J end by 5 bases, with 6 bases between. Germline V CDR1 and CDR2: MNHNY, SVGAGI (reference sequence). The CDR3 covers 13 residues. The CDR3 protein is CASSYSIKDTQYF. CDR3 nucleotide sequence: TGTGCCAGCAGTTACTCAATTAAAGATACGCAGTATTTT.

V is TRBV7-2 and J is TRBJ1-2; tentatively, D is TRBD1 (5 bases). The germline V and J ends were trimmed by 7 bases and 3 bases, with 15 bases remaining between them. The CDR3 is 14 residues long. Germline V CDR1 and CDR2: SGHTA, FQGNSA. The CDR3 loop reads CASTRAGMYYGYTF. In DNA, the CDR3 is TGTGCCAGCACACGGGCAGGGATGTACTATGGCTACACCTTC. The entire variable domain, with the rest obtained from reference TRBV7-2 and TRBJ1-2, is as follows: GAGVSQSPSNKVTEKGKDVELRCDPISGHTALYWYRQSLGQGLEFLIYFQGNSAPDKSGLPSDRFSAERTGGSVSTLTIQRTQQEDSAVYLCASTRAGMYYGYTFGSGTRLTVV.

The chain joins TRBV27 to TRBJ1-5, with D perhaps TRBD1 (5 bases). Germline CDR1 is MNHEY and CDR2 is SMNVEV (reference sequence). The CDR3 is 14 amino acids. Trimming pared 8 bases from V and 4 bases from J, leaving 15 bases between. The CDR3 spells CASAPGGSNQPQHF. DNA of the CDR3: TGTGCCAGCGCTCCGGGGGGTAGTAATCAGCCCCAGCATTTT.

The chain links TRBV5-1 to TRBJ1-4; D ambiguous. Trimming left V 3 bases short and J 3 bases short, with 12 bases between. This CDR3 has 15 residues. Germline V lookup: CDR1 SGHRS, CDR2 YFSETQ. CDR3 sequence (DNA): TGCGCCAGCAGCTCGCAAGCGGGAGCTAATGAAAAACTGTTTTTT. Protein sequence: CASSSQAGANEKLFF. The variable domain in full, completed from reference TRBV5-1 and TRBJ1-4, reads KAGVTQTPRYLIKTRGQQVTLSCSPISGHRSVSWYQQTPGQGLQFLFEYFSETQRNKGNFPGRFSGRQFSNSRSEMNVSTLELGDSALYLCASSSQAGANEKLFFGSGTQLSVL.

This chain links TRBV4-1 with TRBJ1-1; tentative D call: TRBD1 (5 bases). The V gene's germline CDR1 is MGHRA and CDR2 YSYEKL. V lost 1 base, J lost 7 bases, and 13 bases lay in between. This CDR3 region has 14 residues. The DNA for the CDR3 is TGCGCCAGCAGCCAAGCTGAGGGGCGAAATGAAGCTTTCTTT. Translated: CASSQAEGRNEAFF.

V gene TRBV11-3 combines with J gene TRBJ1-4; TRBD1 might be the D (5 bases). The V gene's germline CDR1 is SGHNT and CDR2 YENEEA. V was trimmed by 5 bases and J by 6 bases, leaving 22 bases between them. CDR3 length equals 17 residues. CDR3 residues: CASSPTWGGESDEKLFF. The DNA for the CDR3 is TGTGCCAGCAGCCCAACCTGGGGAGGGGAATCGGATGAAAAACTGTTTTTT.

This chain uses TRBV5-1 with TRBJ1-3, with 8 bases that match TRBD1. Germline CDR1 is SGHRS and CDR2 is YFSETQ. J was trimmed by 2 bases and V by 5 bases; bases with no gene match: 12. This CDR3 is 17 amino acids long. DNA for the CDR3: TGCGCCAGCAGTTGGATGTCAGGGGGCAGAGCTGGAAACACCATATATTTT. Amino acid sequence: CASSWMSGGRAGNTIYF.

This clone was picked up one time. The chain joins TRBV5-1 to TRBJ1-6, with D unclear. The V gene lost 0 bases and the J gene lost 1 base, with 5 bases spanning the gap. CDR1 and CDR2 (germline): SGHRS, YFSETQ. This CDR3 spans 15 amino acids. The CDR3 nucleotides read TGCGCCAGCAGCTTGGACAGTTCCTATAATTCACCCCTCCACTTT. Translation gives CASSLDSSYNSPLHF. Based on the CDR3 plus reference TRBV5-1 and TRBJ1-6, the full variable domain is KAGVTQTPRYLIKTRGQQVTLSCSPISGHRSVSWYQQTPGQGLQFLFEYFSETQRNKGNFPGRFSGRQFSNSRSEMNVSTLELGDSALYLCASSLDSSYNSPLHFGNGTRLTVT.

The chain carries TRBV2 and TRBJ2-1; 13 bases are shared with TRBD2. The CDR3 runs 15 residues. V lost 6 bases, J lost 16 bases, and 15 bases stayed unmatched. Germline assignment: CDR1 SNHLY and CDR2 FYNNEI. Written as DNA, the CDR3 is TGTGCCAGCAGCGGAGACATTGGACTAGCGGGGGCGAGTTTCTTC. Encoded protein: CASSGDIGLAGASFF.

The V call is TRBV5-1, the J call TRBJ1-3; 10 nucleotides match TRBD1. The V gene's germline CDR1 is SGHRS and CDR2 YFSETQ. This CDR3 is 18 amino acids long. V shed 0 bases, J shed 3 bases, and the junction held 9 bases outside the gene matches. The CDR3 reads CASSLATTTGGFGNTIYF. CDR3 nucleotide sequence: TGCGCCAGCAGCTTGGCCACTACGACAGGGGGCTTTGGAAACACCATATATTTT.

For this clone: Other DNA sequences from this sample encode an identical CDR3 as well. The chain has TRBV5-1 and TRBJ1-3; 7 positions match TRBD1. Germline V gene lookup returns CDR1 SGHRS and CDR2 YFSETQ. The V and J ends lost 0 bases and 0 bases, in that order; junction bases with no gene match: 3. This CDR3 is 16 amino acids long. In DNA form, the CDR3 reads TGCGCCAGCAGCTTGGAAGGGGGCGTCTCTGGAAACACCATATATTTT. This codes for CASSLEGGVSGNTIYF.

The V and J genes are TRBV5-1 and TRBJ2-5; 8 bases agree with TRBD1. Germline-derived CDR1 and CDR2 are SGHRS and YFSETQ. With 0 bases clipped from V and 4 bases from J, the junction kept 5 bases outside the gene matches. The CDR3 is 15 amino acids. CDR3 in DNA: TGCGCCAGCAGCTTGGGACAGGGGACGGGAGAGACCCAGTACTTC. It encodes CASSLGQGTGETQYF.

The chain joins TRBV5-1 to TRBJ2-1; 10 nucleotides agree with TRBD1. CDR1 is SGHRS and CDR2 is YFSETQ in the germline V gene. The length of the CDR3 is 14 residues. Trimming took 0 bases from V and 8 from J; bases not matched to a gene: 2. For the CDR3, the DNA is TGCGCCAGCAGCTTGGGACAGGGGGCGGATGAGCAGTTCTTC. This sequence encodes CASSLGQGADEQFF.

This chain links TRBV5-1 with TRBJ2-1; 9 positions agree with TRBD2. CDR1 is SGHRS and CDR2 is YFSETQ in the germline V gene. V trimming: 3 bases; J trimming: 9 bases; junction bases outside the gene matches: 10. This CDR3 is built from 15 residues. CDR3 sequence (DNA): TGCGCCAGCAGCTACCCTAGCGGGACGGCAGTTGAGCAGTTCTTC. It yields the protein CASSYPSGTAVEQFF.

The genes are TRBV4-1 and TRBJ2-5; 10 bases align to TRBD2. Germline trimming cut 1 base from V and 0 bases from J; bases unmatched to any gene: 8. Germline V gene data show CDR1 as MGHRA and CDR2 as YSYEKL. The CDR3 has 18 amino acids. CDR3 sequence: CASSQGPSSGGDQETQYF. CDR3 DNA: TGCGCCAGCAGCCAAGGTCCCTCTAGCGGGGGAGACCAAGAGACCCAGTACTTC.

DNA for the CDR3: TGTGCCAGCAGTTACTTGCAGGGGGCGGATGGCTACACCTTC. It is translated as CASSYLQGADGYTF. The chain uses TRBV6-5 and TRBJ1-2, with 8 bases aligning to TRBD1. The CDR3 covers 14 residues. CDR1 and CDR2 (germline): MNHEY, SVGAGI. Trimming cost V 1 base and J 6 bases; bases outside gene matches: 4.